Detailed here is one T cell receptor beta chain. Its antigen is unidentified. These data belong to a study of T cell responses to AZD1222 COVID-19 vaccine. Here immunoSEQ multiplex PCR was the method, and the copy in TCRdb shows in-frame clones only, minus some. The top ten clones hold over 3% of a sample with about 140,000 clones, around 90% of them seen once. Study results and limitations: Nearly half of spike-specific TCRs reportedly target unmutated variant regions. Donors in the cohort were predominantly white British and more often female, and clonal diversity was possibly underestimated. Spike-specific TCRs gained breadth and depth after people received two AZD1222 doses. Baseline seropositivity occurred in only six or seven AZD1222 recipients.

This CDR3 is built from 13 residues. Trimming at V came to 5 bases and at J to 8 bases, leaving 5 bases not matched to a gene. Germline assignment: CDR1 SGHTA and CDR2 FQGTGA. The sequences come from peripheral blood, collected 28 days after the second AZD1222 dose. The sequence was obtained from an adult who received the AZD1222 COVID-19 vaccine. V is TRBV7-3 and J is TRBJ1-2, with 10 bases lining up with TRBD1. In DNA form, the CDR3 reads TGTGCCAGCAGCCCCGACAGGGGGCAAGGCTACACCTTC. This sequence encodes CASSPDRGQGYTF.